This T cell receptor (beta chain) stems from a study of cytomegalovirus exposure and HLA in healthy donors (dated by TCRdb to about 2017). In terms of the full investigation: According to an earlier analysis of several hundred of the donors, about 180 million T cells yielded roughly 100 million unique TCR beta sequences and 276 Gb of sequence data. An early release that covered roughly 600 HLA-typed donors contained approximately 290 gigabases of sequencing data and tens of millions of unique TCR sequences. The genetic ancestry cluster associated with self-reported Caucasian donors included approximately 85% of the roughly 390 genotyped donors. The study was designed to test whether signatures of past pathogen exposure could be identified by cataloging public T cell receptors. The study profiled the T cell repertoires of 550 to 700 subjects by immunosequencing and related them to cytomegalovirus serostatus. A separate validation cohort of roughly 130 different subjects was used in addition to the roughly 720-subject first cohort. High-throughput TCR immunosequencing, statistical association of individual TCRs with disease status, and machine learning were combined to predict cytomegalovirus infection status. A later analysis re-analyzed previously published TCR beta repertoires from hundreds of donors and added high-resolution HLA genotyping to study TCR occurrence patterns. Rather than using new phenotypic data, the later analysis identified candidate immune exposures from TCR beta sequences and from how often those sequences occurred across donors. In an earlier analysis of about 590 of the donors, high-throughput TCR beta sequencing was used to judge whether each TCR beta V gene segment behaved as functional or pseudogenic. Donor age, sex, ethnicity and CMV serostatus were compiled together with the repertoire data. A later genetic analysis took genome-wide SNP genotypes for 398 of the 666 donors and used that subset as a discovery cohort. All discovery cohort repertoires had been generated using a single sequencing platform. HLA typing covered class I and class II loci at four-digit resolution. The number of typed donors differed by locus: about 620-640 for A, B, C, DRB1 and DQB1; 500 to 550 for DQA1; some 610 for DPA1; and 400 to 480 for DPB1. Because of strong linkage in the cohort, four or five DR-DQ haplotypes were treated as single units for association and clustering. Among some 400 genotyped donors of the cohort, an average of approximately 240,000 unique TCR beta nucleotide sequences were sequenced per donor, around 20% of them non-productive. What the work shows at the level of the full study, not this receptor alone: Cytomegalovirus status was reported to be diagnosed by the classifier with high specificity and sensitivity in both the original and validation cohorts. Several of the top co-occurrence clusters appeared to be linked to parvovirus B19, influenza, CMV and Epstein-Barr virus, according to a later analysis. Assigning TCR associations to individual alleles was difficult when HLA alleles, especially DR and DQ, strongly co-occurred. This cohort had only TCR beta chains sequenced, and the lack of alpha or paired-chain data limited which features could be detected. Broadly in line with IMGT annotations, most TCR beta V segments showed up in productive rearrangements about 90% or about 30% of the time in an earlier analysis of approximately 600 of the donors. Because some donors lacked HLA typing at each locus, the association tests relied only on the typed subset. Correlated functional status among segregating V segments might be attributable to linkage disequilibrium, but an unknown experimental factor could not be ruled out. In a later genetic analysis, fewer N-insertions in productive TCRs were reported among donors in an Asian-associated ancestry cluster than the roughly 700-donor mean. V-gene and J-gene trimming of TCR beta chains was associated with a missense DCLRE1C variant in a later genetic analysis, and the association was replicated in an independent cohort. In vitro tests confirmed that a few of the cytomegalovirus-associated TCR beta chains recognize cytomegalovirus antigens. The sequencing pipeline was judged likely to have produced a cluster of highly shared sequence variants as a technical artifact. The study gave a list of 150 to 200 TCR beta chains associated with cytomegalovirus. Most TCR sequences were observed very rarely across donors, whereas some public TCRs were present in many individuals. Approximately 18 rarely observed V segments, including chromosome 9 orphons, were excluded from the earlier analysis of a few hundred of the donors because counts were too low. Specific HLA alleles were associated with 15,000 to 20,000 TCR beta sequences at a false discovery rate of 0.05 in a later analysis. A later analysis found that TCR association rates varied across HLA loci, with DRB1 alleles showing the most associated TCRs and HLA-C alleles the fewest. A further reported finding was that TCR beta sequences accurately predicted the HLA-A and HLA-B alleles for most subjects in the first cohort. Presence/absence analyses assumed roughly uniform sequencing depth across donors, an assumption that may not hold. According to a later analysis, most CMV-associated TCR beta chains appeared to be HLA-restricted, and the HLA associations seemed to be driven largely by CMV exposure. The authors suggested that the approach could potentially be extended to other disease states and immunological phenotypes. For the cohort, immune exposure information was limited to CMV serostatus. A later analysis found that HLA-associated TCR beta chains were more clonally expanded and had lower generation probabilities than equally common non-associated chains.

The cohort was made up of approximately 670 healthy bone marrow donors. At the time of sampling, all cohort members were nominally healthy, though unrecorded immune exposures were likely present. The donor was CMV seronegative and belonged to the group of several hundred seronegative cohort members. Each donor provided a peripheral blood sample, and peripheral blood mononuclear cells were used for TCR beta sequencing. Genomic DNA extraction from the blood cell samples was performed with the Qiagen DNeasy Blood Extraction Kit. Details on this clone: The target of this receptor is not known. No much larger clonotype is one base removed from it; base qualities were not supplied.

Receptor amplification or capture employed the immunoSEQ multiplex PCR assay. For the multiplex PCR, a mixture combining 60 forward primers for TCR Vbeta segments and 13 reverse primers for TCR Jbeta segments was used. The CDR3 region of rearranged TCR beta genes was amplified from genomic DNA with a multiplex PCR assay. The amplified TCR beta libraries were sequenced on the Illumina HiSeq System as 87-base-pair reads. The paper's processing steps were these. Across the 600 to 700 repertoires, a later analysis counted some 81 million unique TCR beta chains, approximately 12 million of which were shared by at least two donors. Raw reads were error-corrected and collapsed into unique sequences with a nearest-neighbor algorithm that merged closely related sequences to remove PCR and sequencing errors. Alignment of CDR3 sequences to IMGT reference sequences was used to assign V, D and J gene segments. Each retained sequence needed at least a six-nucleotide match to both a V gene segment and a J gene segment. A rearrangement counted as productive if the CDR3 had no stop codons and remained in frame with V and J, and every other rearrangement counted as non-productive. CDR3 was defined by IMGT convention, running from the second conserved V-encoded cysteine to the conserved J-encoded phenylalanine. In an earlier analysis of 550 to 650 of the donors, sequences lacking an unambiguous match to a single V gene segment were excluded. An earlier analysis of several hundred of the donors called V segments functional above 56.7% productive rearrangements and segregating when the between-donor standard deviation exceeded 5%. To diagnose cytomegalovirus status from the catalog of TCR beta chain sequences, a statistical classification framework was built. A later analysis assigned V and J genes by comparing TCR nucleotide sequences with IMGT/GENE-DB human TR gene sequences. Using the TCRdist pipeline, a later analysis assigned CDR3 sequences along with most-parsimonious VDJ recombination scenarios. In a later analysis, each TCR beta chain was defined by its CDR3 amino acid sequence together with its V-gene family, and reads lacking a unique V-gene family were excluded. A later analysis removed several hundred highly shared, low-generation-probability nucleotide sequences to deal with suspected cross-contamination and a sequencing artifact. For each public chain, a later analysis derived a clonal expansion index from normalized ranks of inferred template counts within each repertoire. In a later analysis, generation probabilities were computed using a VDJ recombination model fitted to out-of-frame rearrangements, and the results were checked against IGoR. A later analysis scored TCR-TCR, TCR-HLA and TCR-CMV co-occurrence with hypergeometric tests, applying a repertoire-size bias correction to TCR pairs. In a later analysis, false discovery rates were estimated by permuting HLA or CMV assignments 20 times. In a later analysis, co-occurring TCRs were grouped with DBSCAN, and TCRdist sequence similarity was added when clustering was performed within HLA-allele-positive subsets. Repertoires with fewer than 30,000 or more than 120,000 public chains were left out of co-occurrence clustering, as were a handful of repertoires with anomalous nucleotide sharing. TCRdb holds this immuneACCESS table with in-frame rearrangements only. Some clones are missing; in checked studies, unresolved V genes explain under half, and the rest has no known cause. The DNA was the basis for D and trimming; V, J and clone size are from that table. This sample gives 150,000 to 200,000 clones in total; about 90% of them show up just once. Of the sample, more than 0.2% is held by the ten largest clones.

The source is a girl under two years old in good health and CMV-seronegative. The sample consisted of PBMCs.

The nucleotide sequence reads TGTGCCAGCTCGGTAGCGGGGGGGCAAGAGACCCAGTACTTC. Translated, this gives CASSVAGGQETQYF. The rearranged chain carries TRBV5-4 and TRBJ2-5; 11 bases in the junction line up with TRBD2. Trimming takes 7 bases off V and 2 bases off J; junction bases not matched to a gene: 4. Its CDR3 holds 14 amino acids, cysteine through phenylalanine. Only CDR3 DNA is held: 42 bases, read in frame from base 1. Sequences SGHNT (CDR1) and YYREEE (CDR2) are obtained from the germline V gene (reference sequence).